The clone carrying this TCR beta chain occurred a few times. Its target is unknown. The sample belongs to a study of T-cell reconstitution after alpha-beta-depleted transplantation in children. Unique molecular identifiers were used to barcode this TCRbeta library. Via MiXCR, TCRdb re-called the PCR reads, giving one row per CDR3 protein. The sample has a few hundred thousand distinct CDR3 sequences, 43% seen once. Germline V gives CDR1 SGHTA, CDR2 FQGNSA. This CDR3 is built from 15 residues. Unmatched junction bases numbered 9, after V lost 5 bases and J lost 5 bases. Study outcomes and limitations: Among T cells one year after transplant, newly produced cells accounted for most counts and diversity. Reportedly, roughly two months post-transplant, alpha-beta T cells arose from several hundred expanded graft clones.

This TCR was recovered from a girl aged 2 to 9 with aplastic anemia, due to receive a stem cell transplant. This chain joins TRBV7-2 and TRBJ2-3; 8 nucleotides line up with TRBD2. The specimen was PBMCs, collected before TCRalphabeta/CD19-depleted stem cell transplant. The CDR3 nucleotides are TGTGCCAGCAGCCCCCTCGGGGGGGCCAAAGATACGCAGTATTTT. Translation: CASSPLGGAKDTQYF.